This TCR beta chain was documented in a study of blood T cell repertoires in COVID-19. The wider study: Sites across the United States, Italy and Spain contributed samples from acute and convalescent COVID-19. Nucleic acid was either cDNA or gDNA, and it came from T cells, B-cell-depleted T cells, or PBMCs.

Original data processing: Amplification of reference gene primers provided the estimated nucleated cell counts. The protocol was immunoSEQ multiplex PCR, while the TCRdb copy is restricted to in-frame clones and leaves out a portion. The V and J calls and the clone size are those of that table, but D and trimming were determined from the DNA. The data contain about 130,000 clones, around 80% of them singletons. J was trimmed by 4 bases and V by 4 bases; bases with no gene match: 7. The CDR3 sequence is 16 residues long. CDR1 is SGHNT, CDR2 YYREEE, per germline (reference sequence). Sequencing input: peripheral blood. The chain has TRBV5-4 and TRBJ2-5; 13 bases map to TRBD2. This sequence originates from a man aged 65-85 years with acute or convalescent COVID-19. CDR3 region: CASSRELAGGLETQYF. The CDR3 coding sequence is TGTGCCAGCAGCCGAGAACTAGCGGGGGGGCTAGAGACCCAGTACTTC.